The T cell receptor (beta chain) under discussion was sequenced for a study of cytomegalovirus exposure and HLA in healthy donors. The study, taken as a whole, reports: It was shown in a later analysis that HLA-associated TCR beta chains were more clonally expanded than other, equally common chains. There were reportedly fewer N-insertions in an Asian-associated ancestry cluster than the approximately 640-donor mean, in a later analysis. Sequencing depth across donors, presence/absence analyses assumed, was roughly uniform.

The CDR3 is 14 residues long. V shed 4 bases and J shed 8 bases, with 17 bases lying between them. Looked up from germline, CDR1 is SGHRS and CDR2 is YFSETQ. This clone was recorded only once. Its antigen is not known. The primer mix had 60 Vbeta and 13 Jbeta primers. The data were produced by immunoSEQ multiplex PCR, yet TCRdb's version contains in-frame clones alone and is incomplete. Among 100,000 to 150,000 clones listed, 60% to 85% were seen once. This chain uses TRBV5-1 with TRBJ2-3; no definite D call. This clonotype originated in a woman between 18 and 29 years old in good health and CMV-seronegative. The specimen sequenced was PBMCs. The CDR3 loop reads CASSLSQNSFTQYF. The CDR3 DNA follows: TGCGCCAGCAGCCTTTCCCAAAACTCCTTTACGCAGTATTTT. The complete variable domain, with remaining parts taken from reference TRBV5-1 and TRBJ2-3, reads KAGVTQTPRYLIKTRGQQVTLSCSPISGHRSVSWYQQTPGQGLQFLFEYFSETQRNKGNFPGRFSGRQFSNSRSEMNVSTLELGDSALYLCASSLSQNSFTQYFGPGTRLTVL.